This is a list of T cell receptor beta chains from one sample in a study of blood T cells in healthy people across ages. TCRdb re-called the 5' RACE reads through MiXCR, storing one row per CDR3 protein. In the table there are 550,000 to 600,000 distinct CDR3 sequences, roughly 43% of which are singletons. Material: blood. The receptors derive from a man older than 75 in good health. Both conserved end residues are part of each CDR3. A D gene is named only where the DNA matches it firmly.

TRBV28	TRBJ2-1	NA	CASRSGFDEQFF
TRBV6-5	TRBJ1-5	TRBD1	CASSSPHRQGAPNQPQHF
TRBV5-1	TRBJ2-5	NA	CASSLRDWGFQETQYF
TRBV24-1	TRBJ2-7	NA	CATSDLPRLGEQYF
TRBV9	TRBJ2-1	NA	CASSVDSRSYNEQFF
TRBV15	TRBJ2-1	NA	CATSRDPGAYNEQFF
TRBV5-1	TRBJ2-7	NA	CASSLDTNSYEQYF
TRBV7-3	TRBJ2-1	NA	CASSFARGNEQFF
TRBV15	TRBJ2-2	NA	CATSRDRARTGELFF
TRBV24-1	TRBJ1-2	NA	CATSSRPDYGYTF
TRBV20-1	NA	TRBD2	CSSTSGGSETQYF
TRBV7-2	TRBJ2-5	NA	CASSWALLAYQETQYF
TRBV2	TRBJ1-6	TRBD1	CASRETGGNSPLHF
TRBV28	TRBJ2-3	NA	CASSLRTIGATDTQYF
TRBV28	TRBJ1-6	NA	CASSAHRGNSPLHF
TRBV12-3/TRBV12-4	TRBJ1-2	NA	CASSLGYGYTF
TRBV30	TRBJ2-7	TRBD2	CAWRNLRTSGGYEQYF
TRBV6-2/TRBV6-3	TRBJ2-1	TRBD2	CAIRPGRTSGNNEQFF
TRBV20-1	TRBJ1-1	NA	CSARSGGGKNAEAFF
TRBV5-1	TRBJ2-5	NA	CASSLIPQETQYF
TRBV20-1	TRBJ2-3	NA	CSARSGEGTPTQYF
TRBV10-3	TRBJ1-2	TRBD1	CAALNDRGNYGYTF
TRBV4-3	TRBJ2-7	TRBD2	CASSRTGTSGDYEQYF
TRBV27	TRBJ2-1	TRBD2	CASSPGLAGVLNNEQFF
TRBV7-2	TRBJ2-3	TRBD2	CASSIVAGPSTDTQYF
TRBV6-2/TRBV6-3	TRBJ2-3	NA	CASSYRSDTQYF
TRBV3-1	TRBJ2-1	TRBD2	CASSPVLAGGQEQFF
TRBV14	NA	NA	CASSQDRRQGSYNEQYF
TRBV20-1	TRBJ2-7	NA	CSASHQLSYEQYF
TRBV29-1	TRBJ2-3	NA	CSVERSRGGGTDTQYF
TRBV29-1	TRBJ2-7	NA	CSANDGLGGEQYF
TRBV29-1	NA	TRBD1	CSTLGQGGETQYF
TRBV4-1	TRBJ2-2	NA	CASSRDRDGFPGELFF
TRBV12-3/TRBV12-4	NA	NA	CASSSHGGRPYNEQYF
TRBV11-1	TRBJ1-2	NA	CASSQPLGEGYTF
TRBV3-1	TRBJ1-1	TRBD1	CASSPWDRVGDTEAFF
TRBV12-3/TRBV12-4	TRBJ1-4	NA	CASSLARGSGYEKLFF
TRBV20-1	TRBJ2-3	TRBD2	CSARGVSGVTDTQYF
TRBV5-5	TRBJ2-1	NA	CASSLGRAYNEQFF
TRBV27	TRBJ2-3	NA	CASTDWGADTQYF
TRBV6-2/TRBV6-3	TRBJ2-7	NA	CASSYLDGAYEQYF